The 27 T cell receptor beta chains given below trace back to one sample, sequenced in a study of blood T cell repertoires in COVID-19. Sequencing used immunoSEQ multiplex PCR; TCRdb keeps in-frame clones, though not all of them. The data contain 430,000 or so clones, more than 75% of them singletons. The sample taken for sequencing was PBMCs or T cells enriched from blood (not recorded which). The receptors were gathered from a woman aged 40 to 55 who had recovered from COVID-19.

The chain links TRBV7-2 to TRBJ1-5; TRBD1 agrees at 8 bases. The germline V gene has CDR1 SGHTA and CDR2 FQGNSA. CDR3 length: 15 amino acids. After removal of 4 bases from V and 6 bases from J, the junction contained 8 bases not matched to a gene. The DNA for the CDR3 is TGTGCCAGCAGCTCAACCAGGGGGCCCAGTCAGCCCCAGCATTTT. Translation: CASSSTRGPSQPQHF.

V usage is TRBV2 and J usage is TRBJ2-5; a weak D match, TRBD1 (5 bases). The CDR3 is made up of 14 amino acids. Germline V gene data show CDR1 as SNHLY and CDR2 as FYNNEI. Trimming stripped 7 bases from V and 5 bases from J, with 17 bases between. The chain's CDR3 is CASILEAGWETQYF. In DNA, the CDR3 is TGTGCCAGCATCCTAGAGGCAGGGTGGGAGACCCAGTACTTC.

The chain has TRBV15 and TRBJ2-7; TRBD1 agrees at 7 bases. Germline loops: CDR1 LNHNV, CDR2 YYDKDF (reference sequence). This CDR3 region has 13 residues. Unmatched junction bases numbered 4, after V lost 5 bases and J lost 3 bases. Here the CDR3 DNA reads TGTGCCACCAGCCGGGACAGACACTACGAGCAGTACTTC. It codes for CATSRDRHYEQYF.

The V gene is TRBV6-5, the J gene TRBJ2-1; D is possibly TRBD2 (5 bases). Germline V gives CDR1 MNHEY, CDR2 SVGAGI. With 6 bases removed from V and 4 bases from J, the gap between germline ends came to 13 bases. This CDR3 spans 14 amino acids. CDR3 protein: CASRVSRTYNEQFF. The CDR3 DNA is TGTGCCAGCAGGGTCTCGCGGACTTACAATGAGCAGTTCTTC.

This rearrangement joins TRBV5-6 to TRBJ1-2, with D perhaps TRBD1 (5 bases). CDR1 and CDR2 (germline): SGHDT, YYEEEE. The V end lost 0 bases, the J end lost 5 bases, and 14 bases lay between the germline ends. This CDR3 is 15 amino acids long. This CDR3 is CASSLALRGGYGYTF. The DNA of the CDR3 is TGTGCCAGCAGCTTGGCCTTAAGGGGTGGATATGGCTACACCTTC.

V usage is TRBV7-6 and J usage is TRBJ2-7, with 8 bases aligning to TRBD2. The CDR3 covers 18 residues. V gave up 3 bases and J gave up 6 bases; unmatched junction bases: 19. Germline V gene sequence: CDR1 SGHVS, CDR2 FNYEAQ. The CDR3 sequence is CASSFRDGDLGLEGEQYF. DNA of the CDR3: TGTGCCAGCAGCTTCCGGGACGGGGACTTGGGACTAGAGGGCGAGCAGTACTTC.

J is TRBJ2-3 and V is TRBV11-2; no reliable D call. The V gene's germline CDR1 is SGHAT and CDR2 FQNNGV. V was pared by 1 base and J by 3 bases, with 14 bases between. This CDR3 region has 16 residues. CDR3 nucleotides: TGTGCCAGCAGCTTAGGGCCGTCCGCACGAACAGATACGCAGTATTTT. Translated: CASSLGPSARTDTQYF.

The sample holds one count of this clone. This rearrangement joins TRBV28 to TRBJ1-5, with 8 positions matching TRBD1. The CDR3 has 14 amino acids. CDR1 MDHEN and CDR2 SYDVKM come from the germline V gene. V was pared by 3 bases and J by 9 bases, with 7 bases of the junction left unmatched. This chain's CDR3 is CASSLRQGAGPQHF. Written as DNA, the CDR3 is TGTGCCAGCAGTTTGCGGCAGGGGGCTGGGCCCCAGCATTTT.

The V call is TRBV11-2, the J call TRBJ1-1; 7 bases map to TRBD1. Germline CDR1 is SGHAT and CDR2 is FQNNGV. The J segment lost 5 bases and the V segment lost 5 bases, leaving 11 bases of the junction unmatched. CDR3 length equals 15 residues. The CDR3 loop reads CASSLRQGMLTEAFF. DNA of the CDR3: TGTGCCAGCAGCCTAAGACAGGGTATGTTGACTGAAGCTTTCTTT.

The genes are TRBV5-5 and TRBJ1-6; no definite D call. The CDR3 extends over 15 amino acids. Germline V gene lookup returns CDR1 SGHKS and CDR2 YYEKEE (reference sequence). V was clipped by 0 bases and J by 4 bases, with 8 bases between them. CDR3: CASSLGWRYNSPLHF. The DNA for the CDR3 is TGTGCCAGCAGCTTGGGGTGGAGGTATAATTCACCCCTCCACTTT.

This rearrangement joins TRBV3-1 (or the pseudogene TRBV3-2) to TRBJ2-5, with TRBD2 identical over 8 bases. The CDR3 contains 14 residues. Germline lookup yields CDR1 LGHDT and CDR2 YNNKEL (reference sequence). The junction had 3 bases not matched to a gene; V was cut back by 4 bases and J by 2 bases. The CDR3 DNA follows: TGTGCCAGCAGCCTAACTAGCGGTCAAGAGACCCAGTACTTC. Its protein product is CASSLTSGQETQYF.

This CDR3 is CASSEWRKNTEAFF. CDR3 nucleotides: TGTGCCAGCAGCGAATGGCGGAAGAACACTGAAGCTTTCTTT. This chain links TRBV9 with TRBJ1-1, with unresolved D. V was cut by 3 bases and J by 1 base, with 10 bases left in between. Germline CDR1 reads SGDLS; CDR2 reads YYNGEE. The CDR3 loop spans 14 amino acids.

V gene TRBV5-6 combines with J gene TRBJ2-7, with D unclear. Germline V CDR1 and CDR2: SGHDT, YYEEEE. This CDR3 has 18 amino acids. Trimming shortened V by 1 base and J by 4 bases, and 24 bases separated the two germline ends. CDR3 sequence reads: CASSLTTIRYNPQYEQYF. The CDR3 DNA sequence: TGTGCCAGCAGCTTGACTACGATCCGCTACAACCCCCAGTACGAGCAGTACTTC.

The chain links TRBV4-3 to TRBJ2-1; 8 nucleotides line up with TRBD2. CDR1 and CDR2 from the germline V gene are LGHNA and YSLEER. This CDR3 is built from 16 residues. V lost 4 bases and J lost 1; bases outside the gene matches: 6. The CDR3 coding sequence is TGCGCCAGCAGCCGAGTACTAGCGGTTTCCTACAATGAGCAGTTCTTC. Protein: CASSRVLAVSYNEQFF.

Of note for this clone: Other DNA sequences of this sample code for an identical CDR3. This sequence joins TRBV6-5 and TRBJ1-1; TRBD1 agrees at 9 bases. CDR3 length: 14 amino acids. Germline CDR1 MNHEY, CDR2 SVGAGI. V shed 5 bases and J 3 bases; nucleotides not matched to a gene: 4. The CDR3 DNA reads TGTGCCAGCAGTAGGGACAGGGAAGACACTGAAGCTTTCTTT. It codes for CASSRDREDTEAFF.

V is TRBV2 and J is TRBJ1-5; a possible D gene is TRBD1 (6 bases). V shed 6 bases and J shed 3 bases, with 12 bases lying between them. CDR1 and CDR2 from the germline V gene are SNHLY and FYNNEI. The CDR3 extends over 14 amino acids. This CDR3 reads CASRSTGSNQPQHF. CDR3 in DNA: TGTGCCAGCAGGTCAACAGGGTCCAATCAGCCCCAGCATTTT. The full variable domain, completed using reference TRBV2 and TRBJ1-5, is EPEVTQTPSHQVTQMGQEVILRCVPISNHLYFYWYRQILGQKVEFLVSFYNNEISEKSEIFDDQFSVERPDGSNFTLKIRSTKLEDSAMYFCASRSTGSNQPQHFGDGTRLSIL.

This chain connects TRBV10-3 to TRBJ1-2, with TRBD1 identical over 10 bases. This CDR3 has 16 amino acids. The V gene end was trimmed by 2 bases and the J gene end by 8 bases; junction bases not matched to a gene: 11. Germline V gene sequence: CDR1 ENHRY, CDR2 SYGVKD. The DNA for the CDR3 is TGTGCCATCAGTGAGCCGGGACAGGGGCCTCAGAAAGGCTACACCTTC. Its protein is CAISEPGQGPQKGYTF.

The chain uses TRBV4-3 and TRBJ2-5; 7 nucleotides line up with TRBD1. CDR1 and CDR2 (germline): LGHNA, YSLEER. Germline trimming cut 3 bases from V and 0 bases from J; bases unmatched to any gene: 4. CDR3 length: 15 residues. CDR3 bases: TGCGCCAGCAGCCAGGCTGACAGGGACCAAGAGACCCAGTACTTC. This gives the protein CASSQADRDQETQYF.

The chain employs TRBV27 and TRBJ1-2; 9 bases align to TRBD1. With 5 bases clipped from V and 14 bases from J, the junction kept 15 bases outside the gene matches. The CDR3 consists of 14 residues. Per germline, CDR1 MNHEY and CDR2 SMNVEV (reference sequence). CDR3 in amino acids: CASSGFRDREYWTF. CDR3 bases: TGTGCCAGCAGTGGGTTCCGGGACAGGGAATATTGGACCTTC.

The CDR3 DNA sequence: TGTGCCAGCAGCCAAGATTCGCGGGCTGAAGCTTTCTTT. Its protein is CASSQDSRAEAFF. The V call is TRBV3-1 (or the pseudogene TRBV3-2), the J call TRBJ1-1; no firm D call. The CDR3 covers 13 residues. V gave up 0 bases and J gave up 6 bases, with 8 bases separating them. The V gene's germline CDR1 is LGHDT and CDR2 YNNKEL (reference sequence).

The chain recombines TRBV24-1 with TRBJ2-5; D might be TRBD1 (6 bases). CDR1 is KGHDR and CDR2 is SFDVKD in the germline V gene. V shed 11 bases and J shed 3 bases, with 27 bases lying between them. This CDR3 has 17 amino acids. The CDR3 DNA reads as TGTGCCATACCACGGCAGGGGCTACGCAAAGAGAAAGAGACCCAGTACTTC. Its translation: CAIPRQGLRKEKETQYF.

The CDR3: CASSFPRQSYEQYF. Here the CDR3 DNA reads TGTGCCAGCAGCTTCCCTAGACAGAGCTACGAGCAGTACTTC. The chain recombines TRBV5-6 with TRBJ2-7, with a weak D call TRBD1 (5 bases). Deletions cut 2 bases from V and 3 bases from J, with 12 bases between. The CDR3 length is 14 residues. Germline V gene lookup returns CDR1 SGHDT and CDR2 YYEEEE.

V gene TRBV18 combines with J gene TRBJ2-1; 8 bases align to TRBD2. This CDR3 has 16 amino acids. Germline assignment: CDR1 KGHSH and CDR2 LQKENI. V shed 3 bases, J shed 9 bases, and the junction held 13 bases outside the gene matches. CDR3 residues: CASSPNQRETEGEQFF. DNA for the CDR3: TGTGCCAGCTCACCGAACCAGCGGGAGACCGAAGGTGAGCAGTTCTTC.

V usage is TRBV6-1 and J usage is TRBJ2-1, with D uncertain. Trimming took 1 base from V and 5 from J, leaving 6 bases between them. The CDR3 contains 13 residues. In germline, CDR1 is MNHNS, CDR2 SASEGT. In DNA form, the CDR3 reads TGTGCCAGCAGTGAAGTTTCAAACAATGAGCAGTTCTTC. It yields the protein CASSEVSNNEQFF.

The chain recombines TRBV6-2 or TRBV6-3 with TRBJ2-7; TRBD2 matches 11 bases. The CDR3 spans 16 residues. Germline values: CDR1 MNHEY, CDR2 SVGEGT. Germline trimming cut 0 bases from V and 2 bases from J; bases unmatched to any gene: 3. This CDR3 is CASSYSSSGRAYEQYF. In DNA, the CDR3 is TGTGCCAGCAGTTACTCGAGTAGCGGGAGGGCCTACGAGCAGTACTTC.

The V and J genes are TRBV2 and TRBJ1-1, with TRBD1 matching over 7 bases. CDR1 is SNHLY and CDR2 is FYNNEI in the germline V gene. V was clipped by 4 bases and J by 4 bases; unmatched bases: 9. The CDR3 spans 15 residues. CDR3 in amino acids: CASSVTRQGGTEAFF. For the CDR3, the DNA is TGTGCCAGCAGTGTCACTCGACAGGGTGGCACTGAAGCTTTCTTT.

This sequence joins TRBV6-5 and TRBJ2-1; 8 bases fit TRBD2. This CDR3 spans 15 amino acids. The germline CDR1 and CDR2 sequences are MNHEY and SVGAGI. The V gene end was trimmed by 5 bases and the J gene end by 6 bases; junction bases not matched to a gene: 9. The CDR3 DNA reads TGTGCCAGCAGTCCAAGCGGGAGTCGCACCAATGAGCAGTTCTTC. Residues: CASSPSGSRTNEQFF.